Shown below are 27 T cell receptor beta chains from a single sample sequenced in a study of cytomegalovirus exposure and HLA in healthy donors. PCR used 60 Vbeta primers and 13 Jbeta primers. Sequencing used immunoSEQ multiplex PCR; TCRdb keeps in-frame clones, though not all of them. This sample has about 200,000 clones, with around 79% found just once. The specimen sequenced was PBMCs. The receptor set was obtained from a male donor in good health and CMV-seropositive.

This chain joins TRBV6-4 and TRBJ2-1; the match to TRBD2 covers 9 bases. Germline assignment: CDR1 MRHNA and CDR2 SNTAGT. Unmatched junction bases numbered 4, after V lost 5 bases and J lost 2 bases. The length of the CDR3 is 15 residues. Here the CDR3 reads CASSMTSGTYNEQFF. For the CDR3, the DNA is TGTGCCAGCAGTATGACTAGCGGCACCTACAATGAGCAGTTCTTC.

The V gene is TRBV18, the J gene TRBJ2-2; 7 bases line up with TRBD1. With V trimmed by 3 bases and J by 4 bases, 8 bases remained unmatched. The CDR3 is made up of 16 amino acids. CDR1 is KGHSH and CDR2 is LQKENI in the germline V gene. The CDR3 is CASSPNRDSITGELFF. DNA of the CDR3: TGTGCCAGCTCACCCAACCGGGACAGCATCACCGGGGAGCTGTTTTTT.

Details on this clone: The junction does not match germline at one end; this may be a read error. The J gene is TRBJ2-7, the V gene TRBV7-8; 8 bases match TRBD2. CDR3 length: 16 residues. The V gene's germline CDR1 is SGHVS and CDR2 FQNEAQ. CDR3 sequence reads: CASSSSYSGDSYAQYF. CDR3 DNA sequence: TGTGCCAGCAGCTCCTCTTATAGCGGGGACTCCTACGCGCAGTACTTC.

V usage is TRBV7-6 and J usage is TRBJ1-4; 9 bases align to TRBD1. Unmatched junction bases numbered 6, after V lost 2 bases and J lost 8 bases. CDR1 and CDR2 (germline): SGHVS, FNYEAQ. The CDR3 sequence is 15 residues long. CDR3 loop: CASSLHRDRDEKLFF. The CDR3 DNA follows: TGTGCCAGCAGCTTACACCGGGACAGGGACGAAAAACTGTTTTTT.

The genes are TRBV5-4 and TRBJ2-5, with 7 nucleotides matching TRBD2. Germline V gene sequence: CDR1 SGHNT, CDR2 YYREEE (reference sequence). The CDR3 is 16 amino acids. The ends lost 0 bases at V and 7 bases at J; junction bases unmatched: 12. CDR3 bases: TGTGCCAGCAGCTTGGGTCTAGCGGAAAATAGCTTGACCCAGTACTTC. It encodes CASSLGLAENSLTQYF.

This chain joins TRBV7-3 and TRBJ1-6, with unresolved D. Trimming took 2 bases from V and 8 from J, leaving 13 bases between them. CDR1 SGHTA and CDR2 FQGTGA come from the germline V gene. This CDR3 contains 15 residues. The CDR3 reads CASSLDPGWDSPLHF. CDR3 DNA: TGTGCCAGCAGCTTAGATCCGGGGTGGGATTCACCCCTCCACTTT.

The V gene is TRBV11-2, the J gene TRBJ2-7, with 7 bases lining up with TRBD1. With V trimmed by 5 bases and J by 2 bases, 3 bases remained unmatched. CDR3 length: 13 residues. CDR1 is SGHAT and CDR2 is FQNNGV in the germline V gene. The CDR3 sequence: CASSPGQPYEQYF. The CDR3, as DNA: TGTGCCAGCAGCCCGGGACAGCCCTACGAGCAGTACTTC.

The chain has TRBV30 and TRBJ2-3, with 7 bases aligning to TRBD2. Trimming removed 0 bases from V and 5 bases from J; junction bases left unmatched: 2. The CDR3 loop spans 13 amino acids. Germline-derived CDR1 and CDR2 are GTSNPN and SVGIG (reference sequence). The CDR3 here is CAWSVRGVDTQYF. The CDR3, as DNA: TGTGCCTGGAGTGTACGGGGGGTAGATACGCAGTATTTT.

The V call is TRBV7-2, the J call TRBJ2-3; D unclear. The germline gives CDR1 SGHTA, CDR2 FQGNSA. The CDR3 has 14 residues. Trimming took off 2 bases at V and 1 base at J, with 7 bases between the two ends. CDR3 DNA: TGTGCCAGCAGCTTACAACCGGGCACAGATACGCAGTATTTT. This sequence encodes CASSLQPGTDTQYF.

The V call is TRBV6-1, the J call TRBJ1-2; D gene ambiguous. Trimming cost V 3 bases and J 2 bases, with 7 bases left between them. This CDR3 spans 13 amino acids. Germline assignment: CDR1 MNHNS and CDR2 SASEGT. CDR3 in DNA: TGTGCCAGCAGTGACGCGAGAAACTATGGCTACACCTTC. Translating it yields CASSDARNYGYTF.

This chain uses TRBV27 with TRBJ1-2; tentative D call: TRBD1 (5 bases). V shed 5 bases and J shed 8 bases, with 24 bases lying between them. The V gene's germline CDR1 is MNHEY and CDR2 SMNVEV (reference sequence). The CDR3 covers 16 residues. Here the CDR3 DNA reads TGTGCCAGCAGTCCGGGGGGGACCTTAAAAGCATTAGGCTACACCTTC. Protein product: CASSPGGTLKALGYTF.

The gene calls are TRBV7-2 and TRBJ2-5; 7 nucleotides match TRBD2. The CDR3 sequence is 13 residues long. J lost 2 bases, V lost 4 bases, and 1 base had no gene match. Germline V lookup: CDR1 SGHTA, CDR2 FQGNSA. The CDR3 loop reads CASSSSGQETQYF. Written as DNA, the CDR3 is TGTGCCAGCAGCTCTAGCGGACAAGAGACCCAGTACTTC.

This clone was seen a handful of times. The chain uses TRBV5-8 and TRBJ2-1, with 9 bases lining up with TRBD2. Per germline, CDR1 SGHTS and CDR2 YDEGEE. CDR3 length: 14 amino acids. V lost 7 bases, J lost 16 bases, and 18 bases stayed unmatched. CDR3 sequence (DNA): TGTGCCAGCCCCACTCCGGCCGCGGGAGGGCCGAGTTTCTTC. It translates to CASPTPAAGGPSFF.

The chain employs TRBV6-5 and TRBJ1-6; 8 bases are shared with TRBD1. Germline V gives CDR1 MNHEY, CDR2 SVGAGI. Losses at the gene ends were 5 bases for V and 7 bases for J; bases not matched to a gene: 4. The CDR3 runs to 14 residues. The CDR3 reads CASSRQGTNSPLHF. The CDR3 DNA sequence: TGTGCCAGCAGTCGACAGGGGACCAATTCACCCCTCCACTTT.

This chain uses TRBV7-8 with TRBJ1-4; D possibly corresponds to TRBD1 (6 bases). The CDR3 consists of 15 residues. Germline V gene data show CDR1 as SGHVS and CDR2 as FQNEAQ. Trimming took off 0 bases at V and 5 bases at J, with 10 bases between the two ends. The CDR3 sequence is CASSLAGGRNEKLFF. The CDR3 DNA sequence: TGTGCCAGCAGCTTAGCCGGGGGGCGCAATGAAAAACTGTTTTTT.

This clone was picked up a small number of times. The V and J genes are TRBV28 and TRBJ2-2; D might be TRBD1 (6 bases). Trimming pared 7 bases from V and 0 bases from J, leaving 15 bases between. This CDR3 comprises 16 residues. Germline V lookup: CDR1 MDHEN, CDR2 SYDVKM. As DNA, the CDR3 is TGTGCCAGCAACTTGCCGGGACACTCGAACACCGGGGAGCTGTTTTTT. Residues: CASNLPGHSNTGELFF. The full variable domain, its missing parts supplied by reference TRBV28 and TRBJ2-2, is DVKVTQSSRYLVKRTGEKVFLECVQDMDHENMFWYRQDPGLGLRLIYFSYDVKMKEKGDIPEGYSVSREKKERFSLILESASTNQTSMYLCASNLPGHSNTGELFFGEGSRLTVL.

The chain couples TRBV7-3 to TRBJ2-1; 7 bases map to TRBD2. V trimming: 0 bases; J trimming: 2 bases; junction bases outside the gene matches: 4. The CDR3 has 16 residues. The germline CDR1 and CDR2 sequences are SGHTA and FQGTGA. CDR3 in DNA: TGTGCCAGCAGCTTAACAGGAACTAGCGCCTACAATGAGCAGTTCTTC. It encodes CASSLTGTSAYNEQFF.

This clone was counted only a few times. This chain uses TRBV6-1 with TRBJ1-2; D remains ambiguous. In germline, CDR1 is MNHNS, CDR2 SASEGT. This CDR3 has 14 residues. V was trimmed by 2 bases and J by 7 bases, leaving 14 bases between them. As DNA, the CDR3 is TGTGCCAGCAGTGAAAGCCCACGGGTAGGTGGCTACACCTTC. This codes for CASSESPRVGGYTF.

The CDR3, as DNA: TGTGCCAGCACCTTACCGGGACAGTTCAACTATGGCTACACCTTC. Amino acids: CASTLPGQFNYGYTF. This chain links TRBV28 with TRBJ1-2, with 7 positions matching TRBD1. Germline V lookup: CDR1 MDHEN, CDR2 SYDVKM. CDR3 size: 15 residues. V shed 7 bases, J shed 2 bases, and the junction held 10 bases outside the gene matches.

The V gene is TRBV4-1, the J gene TRBJ1-2; 9 positions match TRBD1. This CDR3 spans 15 amino acids. Unmatched junction bases numbered 9, after V lost 4 bases and J lost 6 bases. CDR1 and CDR2 (germline): MGHRA, YSYEKL. CDR3 in amino acids: CASSRPGQGAHGYTF. CDR3 nucleotides: TGCGCCAGCAGCCGACCGGGACAGGGAGCTCATGGCTACACCTTC.

In the case of this clone: An end of the junction differs from the germline gene, which may be a read error. The V call is TRBV7-9, the J call TRBJ1-2, with 8 positions matching TRBD1. The CDR3 length is 13 residues. The V gene's germline CDR1 is SEHNR and CDR2 FQNEAQ (reference sequence). CDR3 in amino acids: CSSSLGQGSGYTF. The CDR3 nucleotides read TGTTCCAGCAGCTTAGGACAGGGTAGCGGCTACACCTTC.

The chain recombines TRBV28 with TRBJ2-2, with 8 bases aligning to TRBD1. Germline V gives CDR1 MDHEN, CDR2 SYDVKM. The length of the CDR3 is 14 residues. The trim removed 5 bases at V and 5 bases at J, leaving 4 bases unmatched. The CDR3 region is CASSGDRRTGELFF. The CDR3 nucleotides are TGTGCCAGCAGTGGGGACAGGAGGACCGGGGAGCTGTTTTTT.

The chain links TRBV18 to TRBJ1-1; the D gene is possibly TRBD1 (5 bases). Trimming took 2 bases from V and 12 from J, leaving 19 bases between them. CDR3 length: 14 residues. Per the germline V gene, CDR1 is KGHSH and CDR2 is LQKENI. The CDR3 DNA follows: TGTGCCAGCTCACCAAGGAGGATGGGGGGTGTATCTTTCTTT. The encoded protein is CASSPRRMGGVSFF.

The chain uses TRBV11-2 and TRBJ1-1; 7 nucleotides line up with TRBD1. This CDR3 is 14 amino acids long. Germline trimming cut 4 bases from V and 1 base from J; bases unmatched to any gene: 3. Germline assignment: CDR1 SGHAT and CDR2 FQNNGV. The CDR3 reads CASSWTGANTEAFF. The CDR3 coding sequence is TGTGCCAGCAGCTGGACAGGAGCGAACACTGAAGCTTTCTTT.

This rearrangement joins TRBV5-1 to TRBJ1-2; 7 nucleotides match TRBD1. The CDR3 loop spans 14 amino acids. Unmatched junction bases numbered 5, after V lost 3 bases and J lost 3 bases. Germline V gene sequence: CDR1 SGHRS, CDR2 YFSETQ. The CDR3 DNA reads as TGCGCCAGCAGCTCGACAGGGATCGACTATGGCTACACCTTC. It yields the protein CASSSTGIDYGYTF.

The sample holds a few counts of this clone. The J gene is TRBJ2-1, the V gene TRBV5-1; 8 bases align to TRBD1. This CDR3 has 15 amino acids. J was trimmed by 2 bases and V by 4 bases; bases with no gene match: 5. Germline CDR1 reads SGHRS; CDR2 reads YFSETQ. The CDR3 nucleotides are TGCGCCAGCAGCCCCGCAGGGGGCGCCTACAATGAGCAGTTCTTC. Amino acid sequence: CASSPAGGAYNEQFF. The full variable domain, rest sourced from reference TRBV5-1 and TRBJ2-1, is KAGVTQTPRYLIKTRGQQVTLSCSPISGHRSVSWYQQTPGQGLQFLFEYFSETQRNKGNFPGRFSGRQFSNSRSEMNVSTLELGDSALYLCASSPAGGAYNEQFFGPGTRLTVL.

The rearrangement links TRBV10-3 to TRBJ2-3, with 10 bases matching TRBD2. From germline, CDR1 is ENHRY and CDR2 SYGVKD. This CDR3 region has 16 residues. Unmatched junction bases numbered 8, after V lost 3 bases and J lost 5 bases. The CDR3 sequence is CAISDSTSGVRDTQYF. CDR3 nucleotides: TGTGCCATCAGTGATTCCACTAGCGGGGTAAGAGATACGCAGTATTTT.